The 19 T cell receptor beta chains presented below share a single source sample, sequenced in a study of blood T cell repertoires in COVID-19. Assay used: immunoSEQ multiplex PCR; TCRdb lists only in-frame clones, some missing. This repertoire shows about 240,000 clones, about 90% found once; its top ten account for approximately 7.6%. Sequencing was done on a sample of peripheral blood. These TCRs come from a man between 60 and 75 years old who had recovered from COVID-19.

The chain links TRBV2 to TRBJ1-3; D remains ambiguous. Trimming left V 3 bases short and J 0 bases short, with 15 bases between. Germline-derived CDR1 and CDR2 are SNHLY and FYNNEI. The CDR3 sequence is 17 residues long. The CDR3 loop is CASSEGQPLISGNTIYF. CDR3 DNA: TGTGCCAGCAGTGAGGGCCAGCCCTTGATCTCTGGAAACACCATATATTTT.

The rearrangement uses TRBV7-8 and TRBJ1-1, with 7 bases that match TRBD1. With 3 bases clipped from V and 1 base from J, the junction kept 5 bases outside the gene matches. CDR1 is SGHVS and CDR2 is FQNEAQ in the germline V gene. This CDR3 is built from 15 residues. The CDR3 bases are TGTGCCAGCAGCTTCAACAGGGGATGGAACACTGAAGCTTTCTTT. Translation gives CASSFNRGWNTEAFF.

This clone has only one observation. This chain uses TRBV6-2 or TRBV6-3 with TRBJ2-1; 14 bases line up with TRBD2. CDR1 MNHEY and CDR2 SVGEGT come from the germline V gene. CDR3 size: 15 residues. The ends lost 5 bases at V and 12 bases at J; junction bases unmatched: 9. CDR3 sequence reads: CASSLTSGGAGGQFF. The CDR3 DNA follows: TGTGCCAGCAGTCTGACTAGCGGGGGGGCCGGAGGGCAGTTCTTC.

This chain links TRBV15 with TRBJ1-1; D gene ambiguous. Germline assignment: CDR1 LNHNV and CDR2 YYDKDF (reference sequence). The V and J ends lost 0 bases and 5 bases respectively, with 10 bases between them. The CDR3 runs 14 residues. CDR3 protein: CATSRDRSRTEAFF. In DNA form, the CDR3 reads TGTGCCACCAGCAGAGATAGAAGTCGAACTGAAGCTTTCTTT.

Only a few counts were recorded for this clone. V is TRBV5-1 and J is TRBJ1-6; TRBD1 might be the D (5 bases). Germline-derived CDR1 and CDR2 are SGHRS and YFSETQ. The V and J ends lost 0 bases and 14 bases respectively, with 15 bases between them. The length of the CDR3 is 14 residues. This CDR3 reads CASSLGSGRITLHF. CDR3 DNA: TGCGCCAGCAGCTTGGGTTCAGGGAGGATCACCCTCCACTTT. Drawing the rest from reference TRBV5-1 and TRBJ1-6, the complete variable domain is KAGVTQTPRYLIKTRGQQVTLSCSPISGHRSVSWYQQTPGQGLQFLFEYFSETQRNKGNFPGRFSGRQFSNSRSEMNVSTLELGDSALYLCASSLGSGRITLHFGNGTRLTVT.

This chain joins TRBV4-1 and TRBJ2-2; perhaps TRBD1 as D (6 bases). Germline V gives CDR1 MGHRA, CDR2 YSYEKL. This CDR3 is built from 20 residues. The V and J ends lost 1 base and 5 bases respectively, with 26 bases between them. CDR3: CASSQAPRVTGYRKTGELFF. CDR3 nucleotide sequence: TGCGCCAGCAGCCAAGCTCCTAGAGTTACAGGGTACCGAAAAACCGGGGAGCTGTTTTTT.

The gene calls are TRBV24-1 and TRBJ2-7; TRBD1 aligns across 7 bases. V trimming: 4 bases; J trimming: 7 bases; junction bases outside the gene matches: 9. CDR3 length: 14 amino acids. From germline, CDR1 is KGHDR and CDR2 SFDVKD. CDR3 protein: CATSDPGTDQEQYF. The CDR3 DNA follows: TGTGCCACCAGTGACCCCGGGACAGACCAAGAGCAGTACTTC.

CDR3 in amino acids: CASSPMGQVEKLFF. CDR3 DNA sequence: TGTGCCAGCAGCCCTATGGGGCAGGTTGAAAAACTGTTTTTT. The chain recombines TRBV7-9 with TRBJ1-4, with a weak D call TRBD1 (5 bases). Looked up from germline, CDR1 is SEHNR and CDR2 is FQNEAQ (reference sequence). Deletions cut 5 bases from V and 7 bases from J, with 14 bases between. CDR3 size: 14 residues.

The chain carries TRBV2 and TRBJ1-5; TRBD1 agrees at 9 bases. The length of the CDR3 is 15 residues. Germline CDR1 and CDR2: SNHLY and FYNNEI. With V trimmed by 6 bases and J by 4 bases, 7 bases remained unmatched. The CDR3 region has the DNA TGTGCCAGCAGGGCCGGGACAGGGATTAATCAGCCCCAGCATTTT. This sequence encodes CASRAGTGINQPQHF.

V and J are TRBV7-2 and TRBJ2-1, with D uncertain. From germline, CDR1 is SGHTA and CDR2 FQGNSA. V gave up 6 bases and J gave up 9 bases, with 21 bases separating them. The CDR3 has 15 residues. The CDR3 DNA reads as TGTGCCAGCAGTTTTAGAGGCAGAAGTCCGGGTGAGCAGTTCTTC. Translation gives CASSFRGRSPGEQFF.

The chain recombines TRBV9 with TRBJ1-6; 7 nucleotides agree with TRBD1. This CDR3 comprises 15 residues. Germline V gene lookup returns CDR1 SGDLS and CDR2 YYNGEE. V shed 0 bases, J shed 7 bases, and the junction held 4 bases outside the gene matches. This chain's CDR3 is CASSVGDRANSPLHF. The DNA of the CDR3 is TGTGCCAGCAGCGTAGGAGACAGGGCGAATTCACCCCTCCACTTT.

The chain has TRBV9 and TRBJ1-4, with D perhaps matching TRBD1 (5 bases). Germline V CDR1 and CDR2: SGDLS, YYNGEE. V was pared by 0 bases and J by 13 bases, with 19 bases between. The CDR3 contains 15 residues. The CDR3 loop reads CASSVEYSGGGRLFF. Written as DNA, the CDR3 is TGTGCCAGCAGCGTAGAATATAGTGGCGGGGGTAGACTGTTTTTT.

The CDR3 here is CASAGGAEGETQYF. The CDR3 DNA reads as TGTGCCAGTGCGGGGGGTGCCGAAGGAGAGACCCAGTACTTC. The rearrangement joins TRBV6-6 to TRBJ2-5; 8 positions agree with TRBD2. The CDR3 spans 14 residues. Germline CDR1 is MNHNY and CDR2 is SVGAGI (reference sequence). Trimming cost V 9 bases and J 4 bases; bases outside gene matches: 10.

The chain links TRBV18 to TRBJ1-5; 10 bases map to TRBD1. This CDR3 has 15 residues. Germline CDR1 is KGHSH and CDR2 is LQKENI. V dropped 6 bases and J dropped 7; count of bases not matched to a gene: 9. CDR3 sequence reads: CASSQGTGVYQPQHF. In nucleotides, the CDR3 is TGTGCCAGCTCGCAAGGGACAGGGGTTTACCAGCCCCAGCATTTT.

The V and J genes are TRBV5-1 and TRBJ2-5, with 7 bases that match TRBD2. J was trimmed by 5 bases and V by 4 bases; bases with no gene match: 11. CDR1 SGHRS and CDR2 YFSETQ come from the germline V gene. The CDR3 is 15 residues long. CDR3 loop: CASSTGDYTRETQYF. The DNA of the CDR3 is TGCGCCAGCAGCACGGGGGACTACACACGGGAGACCCAGTACTTC. The whole variable domain, remainder taken from reference TRBV5-1 and TRBJ2-5, is KAGVTQTPRYLIKTRGQQVTLSCSPISGHRSVSWYQQTPGQGLQFLFEYFSETQRNKGNFPGRFSGRQFSNSRSEMNVSTLELGDSALYLCASSTGDYTRETQYFGPGTRLLVL.

J is TRBJ2-5 and V is TRBV5-1; D is undetermined. The CDR3 spans 15 residues. Trimming removed 0 bases from V and 1 base from J, with 10 bases in between. The germline V gene encodes CDR1 SGHRS and CDR2 YFSETQ. Here the CDR3 reads CASSLAPTTQETQYF. The CDR3 nucleotides read TGCGCCAGCAGCTTGGCTCCAACTACCCAAGAGACCCAGTACTTC.

The rearrangement joins TRBV7-2 to TRBJ1-6; 7 bases fit TRBD1. The CDR3 runs 16 residues. CDR1 SGHTA and CDR2 FQGNSA come from the germline V gene. V shed 2 bases and J 10 bases; nucleotides not matched to a gene: 11. In DNA, the CDR3 is TGTGCCAGCAGCTTAAAAAGGGGGCGGCCGGGGTCACCCCTCCACTTT. It encodes CASSLKRGRPGSPLHF. Looking up the rest from reference TRBV7-2 and TRBJ1-6 gives the full variable domain: GAGVSQSPSNKVTEKGKDVELRCDPISGHTALYWYRQSLGQGLEFLIYFQGNSAPDKSGLPSDRFSAERTGGSVSTLTIQRTQQEDSAVYLCASSLKRGRPGSPLHFGNGTRLTVT.

The chain has TRBV7-9 and TRBJ2-1, with D possibly matching TRBD2 (5 bases). The CDR3 length is 12 residues. Germline V gene lookup returns CDR1 SEHNR and CDR2 FQNEAQ (reference sequence). The V end lost 1 base, the J end lost 15 bases, and 13 bases lay between the germline ends. The chain's CDR3 is CASSLGLASWFF. In nucleotides, the CDR3 is TGTGCCAGCAGCTTAGGGCTAGCTAGTTGGTTCTTC.

The chain combines TRBV2 with TRBJ2-5, with D unresolved. CDR1 and CDR2 from the germline V gene are SNHLY and FYNNEI. Trimming stripped 7 bases from V and 0 bases from J, with 9 bases between. This CDR3 comprises 13 residues. The CDR3 is CASTQYYQETQYF. The CDR3 DNA is TGTGCCAGCACCCAGTATTACCAAGAGACCCAGTACTTC.